Listed below are T cell receptor beta chains from one sample, sequenced in a study of PD-L1 blockade in urothelial cancer. This table comes from immunoSEQ multiplex PCR, and its TCRdb copy is limited to in-frame clones, with some not included. The repertoire consists of approximately 100,000 clones, with 70% to 85% occurring once and the leading ten covering 2% to 3%. The sequences come from PBMCs, collected around atezolizumab (anti-PD-L1) treatment. The receptor set was obtained from a man between 50 and 59 years old with urothelial cancer. Both conserved end residues are part of each CDR3. A D gene is named only where the DNA matches it firmly. Expanded clones get a size class; other rows say once, few or many, or leave the size out.

>TRBJ1-4|TRBV19|-|-
CASSKQDSRLFF
TGTGCCAGTAGTAAACAGGACAGTCGACTGTTTTTT
>TRBJ1-5|TRBV6-6|-|-
CASTNDGNQPQHF
TGTGCCAGCACCAATGACGGGAATCAGCCCCAGCATTTT
>TRBJ2-3|TRBV28|TRBD1|-
CASSITGTDSTDTQYF
TGTGCCAGCAGTATTACCGGGACAGATAGCACAGATACGCAGTATTTT
>TRBJ2-1|TRBV27|TRBD2|-
CASSFELAGGREQFF
TGTGCCAGCAGTTTCGAACTAGCGGGAGGGCGGGAGCAGTTCTTC
>TRBJ1-5|TRBV4-1|-|-
CASSQDTGMGQPQHF
TGCGCCAGCAGCCAAGATACCGGGATGGGCCAGCCCCAGCATTTT
>TRBJ1-1|TRBV10-3|-|few
CAISGGSEAFF
TGTGCCATCAGCGGCGGGTCTGAAGCTTTCTTT
>TRBJ1-1|TRBV10-3|TRBD1|-
CAIREGTGRGTEAFF
TGTGCCATCAGGGAAGGGACAGGGAGGGGCACTGAAGCTTTCTTT
>TRBJ2-2|TRBV9|-|-
CASSVALSRTAANTGELFF
TGTGCCAGCAGCGTAGCGCTCTCCAGGACAGCCGCGAACACCGGGGAGCTGTTTTTT
>TRBJ2-1|TRBV2|TRBD2|-
CASSELGRGLGMALNEQFF
TGTGCCAGCAGTGAACTCGGGAGGGGCCTCGGAATGGCCCTTAATGAGCAGTTCTTC
>TRBJ2-7|TRBV11-1|-|-
CASSLVSGEQYF
TGTGCCAGCAGCTTAGTCTCCGGCGAGCAGTACTTC
>TRBJ1-6|TRBV19|-|-
CASKARQADSPLHF
TGTGCCAGTAAAGCCCGACAGGCGGACTCACCCCTCCACTTT
>TRBJ2-5|TRBV5-6|-|-
CAGSLPQGQETQYF
TGTGCCGGCAGCCTCCCACAGGGTCAAGAGACCCAGTACTTC
>TRBJ1-4|TRBV28|TRBD1|-
CASSPSGGRSEKLFF
TGTGCCAGCAGTCCCTCAGGGGGCAGGAGTGAAAAACTGTTTTTT
>TRBJ2-3|TRBV28|-|-
CASSLAGTTDTQYF
TGTGCCAGCAGTCTGGCGGGGACCACAGATACGCAGTATTTT
>TRBJ1-2|TRBV28|-|-
CASSFHPRNYGYTF
TGTGCCAGCAGTTTTCACCCACGGAACTATGGCTACACCTTC
>TRBJ2-3|TRBV13|-|-
CASRKWGADTQYF
TGTGCCAGCAGGAAATGGGGCGCAGATACGCAGTATTTT